This T cell receptor (beta chain) is drawn from a study of OX40 agonist ivuxolimab in advanced cancers. Data came from immunoSEQ multiplex PCR; TCRdb stores just in-frame clones and leaves some out. The sample includes 50,000 or so clones, roughly 84% of them seen just once. This CDR3 comprises 13 residues. The germline V and J ends were trimmed by 3 bases and 6 bases, with 9 bases remaining between them. Germline CDR1 SGHAT, CDR2 FQDESV (reference sequence). This rearrangement joins TRBV11-1 to TRBJ2-1; D unclear. The sequence was collected from an adult with an advanced solid tumor such as melanoma, head and neck, liver or kidney cancer. The material was CD4+ or CD8+ T cells sorted from blood, obtained in a trial of the OX40 agonist ivuxolimab. The CDR3 coding sequence is TGTGCCAGCAGCTTCCCGCCGGCCAATGAGCAGTTCTTC. It is translated as CASSFPPANEQFF.